A single TCR beta chain is shown here with its context. TCRdb keeps only in-frame clones here, not all; method: immunoSEQ multiplex PCR. The table records roughly 250,000 clones, approximately 82% of them present only once. This record comes from a study of blood T cell repertoires in COVID-19. Overall study context: Samples representing acute and convalescent COVID-19 were sourced from the United States, Italy and Spain.

Germline CDR1 MNHNY, CDR2 SVGAGI (reference sequence). Trimming took 0 bases from V and 7 from J; bases not matched to a gene: 6. CDR3 length: 16 amino acids. The TCR was taken from a woman older than 75 with acute or convalescent COVID-19. Sequenced material: peripheral blood. The chain is built from TRBV6-6 and TRBJ1-5; 10 bases fit TRBD1. The CDR3 is CASSYSRTGGRQPQHF. The CDR3 region has the DNA TGTGCCAGCAGTTACTCGCGGACAGGGGGTCGACAGCCCCAGCATTTT.